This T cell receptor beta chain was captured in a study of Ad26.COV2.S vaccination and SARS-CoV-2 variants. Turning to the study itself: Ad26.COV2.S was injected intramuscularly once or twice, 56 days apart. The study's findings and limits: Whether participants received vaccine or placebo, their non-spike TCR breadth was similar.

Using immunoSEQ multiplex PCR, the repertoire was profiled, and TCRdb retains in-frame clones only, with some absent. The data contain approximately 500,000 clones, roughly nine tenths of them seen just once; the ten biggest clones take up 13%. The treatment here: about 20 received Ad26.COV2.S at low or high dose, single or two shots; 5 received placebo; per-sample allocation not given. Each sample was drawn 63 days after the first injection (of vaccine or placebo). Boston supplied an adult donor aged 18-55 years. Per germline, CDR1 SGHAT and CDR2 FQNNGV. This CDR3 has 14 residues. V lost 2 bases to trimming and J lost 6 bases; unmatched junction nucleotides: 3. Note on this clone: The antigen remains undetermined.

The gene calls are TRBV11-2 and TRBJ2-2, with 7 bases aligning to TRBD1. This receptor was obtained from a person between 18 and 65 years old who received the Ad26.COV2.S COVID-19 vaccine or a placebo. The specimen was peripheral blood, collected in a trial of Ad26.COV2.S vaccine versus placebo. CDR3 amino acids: CASSLIRGPGELFF. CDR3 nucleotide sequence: TGTGCCAGCAGCTTAATAAGGGGGCCCGGGGAGCTGTTTTTT.